Below, 22 T cell receptor beta chains from the same sample are listed, as sequenced in a study of blood T cell repertoires in COVID-19 (dated by TCRdb to about 2020). To prepare the library, the immunoSEQ multiplex PCR assay was applied. Held by TCRdb, this immuneACCESS table contains in-frame sequences only and omits some clones. Under half of the omission traces to an unresolved V gene where checked; the cause of the rest is unknown. This sample comprises under 300,000 clones, approximately 90% of them detected only once. Around 15% of the sample goes to the ten largest clones. The sequencing input was PBMCs or T cells enriched from blood (not recorded which). These receptors all stem from a man aged 18 to 29 who had recovered from COVID-19.

The chain links TRBV29-1 to TRBJ2-3, with no clear D. The CDR3 runs 11 residues. Germline CDR1 reads SQVTM; CDR2 reads ANQGSEA. The V end was cut by 5 bases, the J end by 4 bases, with 7 bases between. CDR3 amino acids: CSVPFADTQYF. CDR3 nucleotides: TGCAGCGTTCCTTTCGCAGATACGCAGTATTTT.

The chain uses TRBV19 and TRBJ2-4, with D perhaps TRBD1 (5 bases). The length of the CDR3 is 14 residues. V dropped 7 bases and J dropped 7 bases, with 17 bases sitting between them. CDR1 and CDR2 (germline): LNHDA, SQIVND (reference sequence). The CDR3 sequence: CASTPSQDMNIQYF. In DNA, the CDR3 is TGTGCCAGTACCCCATCACAGGACATGAACATTCAGTACTTC.

The rearrangement joins TRBV18 to TRBJ1-5; TRBD1 matches 7 bases. This CDR3 has 15 amino acids. Germline V CDR1 and CDR2: KGHSH, LQKENI. Losses at the gene ends were 4 bases for V and 5 bases for J; bases not matched to a gene: 8. The CDR3 DNA is TGTGCCAGCTCACAACAAACAGGGGCTGATCAGCCCCAGCATTTT. It translates to CASSQQTGADQPQHF. The full variable domain, with the rest looked up from reference TRBV18 and TRBJ1-5, is NAGVMQNPRHLVRRRGQEARLRCSPMKGHSHVYWYRQLPEEGLKFMVYLQKENIIDESGMPKERFSAEFPKEGPSILRIQQVVRGDSAAYFCASSQQTGADQPQHFGDGTRLSIL.

The chain couples TRBV28 to TRBJ1-2, with D perhaps TRBD1 (6 bases). The CDR3 is 15 residues long. Trimming pared 3 bases from V and 5 bases from J, leaving 16 bases between. Germline CDR1 is MDHEN and CDR2 is SYDVKM. The DNA for the CDR3 is TGTGCCAGCAGTTTCTCAGGGGCGCCGGGATATGGCTACACCTTC. Encoded protein: CASSFSGAPGYGYTF.

This clone came up once. This chain connects TRBV11-2 to TRBJ1-2, with 11 bases identical to TRBD1. This CDR3 is 18 amino acids long. The germline gives CDR1 SGHAT, CDR2 FQNNGV. V was clipped by 4 bases and J by 4 bases; unmatched bases: 14. The CDR3 sequence: CASSSVPGQGGGVYGYTF. The CDR3 bases are TGTGCCAGCAGCTCAGTACCGGGACAGGGGGGAGGAGTCTATGGCTACACCTTC.

This chain connects TRBV7-2 to TRBJ2-2; perhaps TRBD1 as D (5 bases). CDR1 and CDR2 (germline): SGHTA, FQGNSA. The CDR3 totals 14 residues. Trimming took off 6 bases at V and 8 bases at J, with 16 bases between the two ends. The CDR3: CASRPLPGAGELFF. The CDR3 DNA is TGTGCCAGCAGACCCCTCCCTGGGGCGGGGGAGCTGTTTTTT.

The V and J genes are TRBV6-5 and TRBJ1-4, with 8 bases fitting TRBD1. The CDR3 is made up of 13 amino acids. CDR1 is MNHEY, CDR2 SVGAGI, per germline. Germline trimming cut 8 bases from V and 7 bases from J; bases unmatched to any gene: 6. The CDR3 here is CASHRTGLEKLFF. CDR3 DNA: TGTGCCAGCCACCGGACAGGGCTTGAAAAACTGTTTTTT.

As regards this clone: The same CDR3 also results from other DNA sequences found in this sample. The chain couples TRBV7-2 to TRBJ2-7, with TRBD2 matching 9 bases. Germline V gives CDR1 SGHTA, CDR2 FQGNSA. This CDR3 has 14 amino acids. After removal of 3 bases from V and 0 bases from J, the junction contained 0 bases not matched to a gene. CDR3: CASSLTSGSYEQYF. The CDR3 nucleotides read TGTGCCAGCAGCTTGACTAGCGGCTCCTACGAGCAGTACTTC. Looking up the rest from reference TRBV7-2 and TRBJ2-7 gives the full variable domain: GAGVSQSPSNKVTEKGKDVELRCDPISGHTALYWYRQSLGQGLEFLIYFQGNSAPDKSGLPSDRFSAERTGGSVSTLTIQRTQQEDSAVYLCASSLTSGSYEQYFGPGTRLTVT.

This chain joins TRBV29-1 and TRBJ2-2; D remains unclear. Germline V CDR1 and CDR2: SQVTM, ANQGSEA. The CDR3 is 13 amino acids. V lost 4 bases and J lost 4, with 10 bases in between. CDR3 in amino acids: CSVGLLSTGELFF. The DNA for the CDR3 is TGCAGCGTTGGCCTCCTAAGCACCGGGGAGCTGTTTTTT.

This chain joins TRBV28 and TRBJ2-7, with D perhaps TRBD1 (6 bases). The CDR3 runs 15 residues. Germline V gene lookup returns CDR1 MDHEN and CDR2 SYDVKM. Trimming shortened V by 8 bases and J by 0 bases, and 17 bases separated the two germline ends. CDR3 in DNA: TGTGCCAGCGCGCCGAGGGGGAGCAGCTCCTACGAGCAGTACTTC. Translated: CASAPRGSSSYEQYF.

The rearrangement uses TRBV7-8 and TRBJ1-6; D uncertain. This CDR3 has 14 amino acids. V was trimmed by 0 bases and J by 7 bases, leaving 7 bases between them. CDR1 SGHVS and CDR2 FQNEAQ come from the germline V gene. The CDR3 loop is CASSLAWANSPLHF. The CDR3 coding sequence is TGTGCCAGCAGCTTAGCTTGGGCCAATTCACCCCTCCACTTT.

V usage is TRBV7-9 and J usage is TRBJ1-4, with 7 bases aligning to TRBD1. V shed 5 bases and J 1 base; nucleotides not matched to a gene: 1. Germline V gene lookup returns CDR1 SEHNR and CDR2 FQNEAQ (reference sequence). The CDR3 consists of 14 residues. CDR3 DNA sequence: TGTGCCAGCAGCCCAGGGGGAACTAATGAAAAACTGTTTTTT. Translating gives CASSPGGTNEKLFF.

The chain carries TRBV5-4 and TRBJ1-3; TRBD1 matches 8 bases. With V trimmed by 4 bases and J by 0 bases, 6 bases remained unmatched. The CDR3 runs to 16 residues. The V gene's germline CDR1 is SGHNT and CDR2 YYREEE (reference sequence). Written as DNA, the CDR3 is TGTGCCAGCAGCAAGGGACAGGCGAGCTCTGGAAACACCATATATTTT. Residues: CASSKGQASSGNTIYF. Full variable domain (rest looked up from reference TRBV5-4 and TRBJ1-3): ETGVTQSPTHLIKTRGQQVTLRCSSQSGHNTVSWYQQALGQGPQFIFQYYREEENGRGNFPPRFSGLQFPNYSSELNVNALELDDSALYLCASSKGQASSGNTIYFGEGSWLTVV.

The V and J genes are TRBV13 and TRBJ1-3; TRBD1 agrees at 9 bases. V was pared by 5 bases and J by 2 bases, with 4 bases of the junction left unmatched. The CDR3 is 15 residues long. CDR1 and CDR2 (germline): PRHDT, FYEKMQ (reference sequence). For the CDR3, the DNA is TGTGCCAGCAGCGAGACAGGGGGTACTGGAAACACCATATATTTT. Translating gives CASSETGGTGNTIYF.

This chain uses TRBV10-2 with TRBJ2-7, with 7 bases matching TRBD2. Germline CDR1 reads WSHSY; CDR2 reads SAAADI. Trimming cost V 1 base and J 4 bases; bases outside gene matches: 7. CDR3 length equals 15 residues. The DNA for the CDR3 is TGCGCCAGCAGTGAGTTGGCGGGAGCGGGTTACGAGCAGTACTTC. Translation gives CASSELAGAGYEQYF.

V and J are TRBV11-2 and TRBJ1-5, with D perhaps matching TRBD1 (5 bases). V was cut by 2 bases and J by 3 bases, with 11 bases left in between. The CDR3 loop spans 15 amino acids. CDR1 SGHAT and CDR2 FQNNGV come from the germline V gene. CDR3 residues: CASSLTRADNQPQHF. The CDR3 DNA reads TGTGCCAGCAGCTTAACCAGGGCAGACAATCAGCCCCAGCATTTT. The full variable domain, completed using reference TRBV11-2 and TRBJ1-5, is EAGVAQSPRYKIIEKRQSVAFWCNPISGHATLYWYQQILGQGPKLLIQFQNNGVVDDSQLPKDRFSAERLKGVDSTLKIQPAKLEDSAVYLCASSLTRADNQPQHFGDGTRLSIL.

The chain couples TRBV2 to TRBJ1-5, with 12 bases that match TRBD1. The CDR3 length is 17 residues. The V gene end was trimmed by 6 bases and the J gene end by 2 bases; junction bases not matched to a gene: 8. Germline V lookup: CDR1 SNHLY, CDR2 FYNNEI. Here the CDR3 reads CASRAGTGGIGNQPQHF. The CDR3 nucleotides read TGTGCCAGCAGGGCCGGGACAGGGGGCATTGGCAATCAGCCCCAGCATTTT.

In its sample, this clone was seen once. This chain uses TRBV24-1 with TRBJ2-1; 9 bases are shared with TRBD2. Germline V gives CDR1 KGHDR, CDR2 SFDVKD. This CDR3 has 14 residues. Germline trimming cut 5 bases from V and 9 bases from J; bases unmatched to any gene: 7. CDR3: CATSAAGGSGEQFF. The CDR3, as DNA: TGTGCCACCAGTGCCGCGGGAGGGAGCGGTGAGCAGTTCTTC.

The V call is TRBV3-1 (or the pseudogene TRBV3-2), the J call TRBJ1-5, with D maybe TRBD1 (5 bases). The CDR3 extends over 18 amino acids. V was trimmed by 1 base and J by 2 bases, leaving 18 bases between them. Germline assignment: CDR1 LGHDT and CDR2 YNNKEL (reference sequence). Written as DNA, the CDR3 is TGTGCCAGCAGCCAAGGATGGGGGAGTGGGGAGGGCAATCAGCCCCAGCATTTT. Protein sequence: CASSQGWGSGEGNQPQHF.

This chain joins TRBV28 and TRBJ1-4, with a possible D match to TRBD1 (5 bases). Between the trimmed V and J ends, which lost 1 base and 6 bases, there was a span of 12 bases. The CDR3 has 15 residues. Germline V gene data show CDR1 as MDHEN and CDR2 as SYDVKM. The CDR3 here is CASSLSQGSYEKLFF. The CDR3 DNA reads TGTGCCAGCAGTTTATCGCAGGGTTCCTATGAAAAACTGTTTTTT.

This clone was seen only once. This chain links TRBV19 with TRBJ2-7; D possibly corresponds to TRBD2 (7 bases). Between the trimmed V and J ends, which lost 6 bases and 7 bases, there was a span of 13 bases. Germline V lookup: CDR1 LNHDA, CDR2 SQIVND (reference sequence). The CDR3 spans 12 residues. CDR3 bases: TGTGCCAGTAGCGGGGGGCAGATAGAGCAGTACTTC. It translates to CASSGGQIEQYF. Together with reference TRBV19 and TRBJ2-7, the CDR3 gives the full variable domain: DGGITQSPKYLFRKEGQNVTLSCEQNLNHDAMYWYRQDPGQGLRLIYYSQIVNDFQKGDIAEGYSVSREKKESFPLTVTSAQKNPTAFYLCASSGGQIEQYFGPGTRLTVT.

The chain carries TRBV12-3 or TRBV12-4 and TRBJ1-3, with TRBD1 as a possible D gene (5 bases). Trimming pared 3 bases from V and 8 bases from J, leaving 11 bases between. The CDR3 runs 13 residues. This CDR3 is CASSFGGGDTIYF. The CDR3 DNA reads TGTGCCAGCAGTTTCGGGGGAGGGGACACCATATATTTT.